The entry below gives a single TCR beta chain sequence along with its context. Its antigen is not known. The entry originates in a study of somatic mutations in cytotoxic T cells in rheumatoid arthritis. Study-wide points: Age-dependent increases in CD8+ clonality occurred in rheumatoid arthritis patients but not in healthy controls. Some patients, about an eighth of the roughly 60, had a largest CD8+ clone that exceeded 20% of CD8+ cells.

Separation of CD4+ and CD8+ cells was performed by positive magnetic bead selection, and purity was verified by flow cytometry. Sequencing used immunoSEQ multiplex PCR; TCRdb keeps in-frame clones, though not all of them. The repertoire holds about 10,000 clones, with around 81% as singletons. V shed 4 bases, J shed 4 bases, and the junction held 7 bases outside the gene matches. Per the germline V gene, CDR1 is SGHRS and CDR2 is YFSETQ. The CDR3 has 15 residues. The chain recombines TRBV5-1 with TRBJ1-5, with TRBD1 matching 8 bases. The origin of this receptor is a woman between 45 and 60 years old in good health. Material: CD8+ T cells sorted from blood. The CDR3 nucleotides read TGCGCCAGCAGCAAGACAGGGGCCCTAAATCAGCCCCAGCATTTT. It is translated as CASSKTGALNQPQHF.